This T cell receptor (beta chain) was recorded in a study of persistence of HIV-infected CD4 T cells. The wider study: A median of 8 years of suppressive ART preceded sampling.

Anti-CD3/anti-CD28 beads served as a nonspecific positive control stimulus. CD4+ T cells upregulating both CD40 ligand and CD69 were sorted as responding cells. In the case of this clone: Its cognate antigen is unknown.

CDR1 is KGHSH, CDR2 LQKENI, per germline. Trimming took off 5 bases at V and 6 bases at J, with 16 bases between the two ends. The CDR3 runs to 14 residues. Sequencing used immunoSEQ version 4 in survey mode. Profiled with immunoSEQ multiplex PCR; TCRdb holds only in-frame clones, not every one. Here the sample spans around 40,000 clones, about nine tenths being singletons. Specimen: CD4+ T cells sorted from PBMCs after approximately 19-hour stimulation, collected from a patient who received antiretroviral therapy. The chain combines TRBV18 with TRBJ1-2; D gene unclear. The origin of this receptor is an adult woman with HIV who was CMV-seropositive. Here the CDR3 DNA reads TGTGCCAGCTCAGCCCTCGCCGGTGCGGATGGCTACACCTTC. Amino acids: CASSALAGADGYTF.